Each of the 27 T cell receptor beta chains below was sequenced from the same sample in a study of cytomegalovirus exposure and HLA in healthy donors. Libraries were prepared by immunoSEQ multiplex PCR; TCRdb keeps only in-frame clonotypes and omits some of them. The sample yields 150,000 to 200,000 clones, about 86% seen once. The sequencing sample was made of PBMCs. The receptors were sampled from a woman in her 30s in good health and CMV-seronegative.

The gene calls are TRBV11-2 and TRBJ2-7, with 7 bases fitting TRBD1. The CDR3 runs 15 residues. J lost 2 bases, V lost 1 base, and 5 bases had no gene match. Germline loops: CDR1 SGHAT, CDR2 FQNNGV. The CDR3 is CASSLGRGPPYEQYF. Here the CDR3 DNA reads TGTGCCAGCAGCTTAGGAAGGGGGCCGCCCTACGAGCAGTACTTC.

The CDR3 region has the DNA TGTGCCAGCAGCTTGCGGGTTTCTTATGGCTACACCTTC. This encodes CASSLRVSYGYTF. The chain combines TRBV13 with TRBJ1-2, with no clear D. CDR1 and CDR2 (germline): PRHDT, FYEKMQ (reference sequence). V dropped 3 bases and J dropped 5 bases, with 10 bases sitting between them. The CDR3 extends over 13 amino acids.

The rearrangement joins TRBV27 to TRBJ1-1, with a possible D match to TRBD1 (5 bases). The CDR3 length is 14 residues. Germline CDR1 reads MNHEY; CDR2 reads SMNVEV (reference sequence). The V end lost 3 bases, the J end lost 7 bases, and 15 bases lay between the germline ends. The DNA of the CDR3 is TGTGCCAGCAGTTTCCGCAGGGAGGGTAGTGAAGCTTTCTTT. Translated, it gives CASSFRREGSEAFF.

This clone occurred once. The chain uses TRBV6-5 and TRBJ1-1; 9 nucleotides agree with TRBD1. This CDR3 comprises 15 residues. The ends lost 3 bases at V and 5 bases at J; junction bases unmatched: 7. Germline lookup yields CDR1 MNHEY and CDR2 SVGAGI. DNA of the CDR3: TGTGCCAGCAGTTATTCCGGGACAGGGTTGACTGAAGCTTTCTTT. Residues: CASSYSGTGLTEAFF.

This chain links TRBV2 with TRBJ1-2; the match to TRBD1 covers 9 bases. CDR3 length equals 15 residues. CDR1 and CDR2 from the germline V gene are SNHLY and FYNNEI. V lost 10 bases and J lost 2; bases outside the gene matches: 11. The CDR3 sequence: CAILLPGQGNYGYTF. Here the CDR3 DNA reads TGTGCCATCCTACTTCCGGGACAGGGAAACTATGGCTACACCTTC.

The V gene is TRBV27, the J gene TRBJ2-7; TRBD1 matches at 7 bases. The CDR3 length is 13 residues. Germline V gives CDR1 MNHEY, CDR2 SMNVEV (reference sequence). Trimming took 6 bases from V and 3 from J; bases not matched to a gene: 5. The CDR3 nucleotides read TGTGCCAGCAGCGGGGACAGCGGCTACGAGCAGTACTTC. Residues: CASSGDSGYEQYF.

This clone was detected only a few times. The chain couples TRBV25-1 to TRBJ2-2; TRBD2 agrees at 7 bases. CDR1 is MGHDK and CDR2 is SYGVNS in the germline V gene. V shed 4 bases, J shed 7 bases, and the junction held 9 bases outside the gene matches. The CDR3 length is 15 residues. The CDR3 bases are TGTGCCAGCAGTGGATGGGAGGGTGGAGACGGGGAGCTGTTTTTT. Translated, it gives CASSGWEGGDGELFF.

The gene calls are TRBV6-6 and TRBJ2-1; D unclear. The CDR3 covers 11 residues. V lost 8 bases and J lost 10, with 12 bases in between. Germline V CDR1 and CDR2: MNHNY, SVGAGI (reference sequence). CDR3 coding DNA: TGTGCCAGCCTCGGTGGTAACGAGCAGTTCTTC. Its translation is CASLGGNEQFF.

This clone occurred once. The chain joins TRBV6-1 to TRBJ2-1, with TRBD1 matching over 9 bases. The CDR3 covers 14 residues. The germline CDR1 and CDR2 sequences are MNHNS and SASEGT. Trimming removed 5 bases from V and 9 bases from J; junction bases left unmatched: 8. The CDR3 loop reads CASSTGGGFSEQFF. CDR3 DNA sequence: TGTGCCAGCAGTACAGGGGGCGGATTTTCTGAGCAGTTCTTC.

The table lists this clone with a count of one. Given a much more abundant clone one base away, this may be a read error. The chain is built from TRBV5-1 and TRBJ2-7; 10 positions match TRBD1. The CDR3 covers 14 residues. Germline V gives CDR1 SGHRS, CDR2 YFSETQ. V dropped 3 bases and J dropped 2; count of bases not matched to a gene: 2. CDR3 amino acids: CASSSGTGAYEQYF. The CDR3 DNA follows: TGCGCCAGCAGCTCCGGGACAGGGGCCTACGAGCAGTACTTC.

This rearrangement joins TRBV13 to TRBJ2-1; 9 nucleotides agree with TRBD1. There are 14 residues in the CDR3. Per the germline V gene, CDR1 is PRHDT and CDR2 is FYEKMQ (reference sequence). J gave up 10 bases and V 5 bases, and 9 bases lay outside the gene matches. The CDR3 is CASSETSGTGEQFF. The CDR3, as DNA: TGTGCCAGCAGCGAAACGTCCGGGACAGGGGAGCAGTTCTTC.

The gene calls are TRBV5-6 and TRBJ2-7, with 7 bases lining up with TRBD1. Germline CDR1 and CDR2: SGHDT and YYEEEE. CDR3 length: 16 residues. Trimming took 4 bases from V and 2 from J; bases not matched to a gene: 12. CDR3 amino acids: CASSSQLGQATYEQYF. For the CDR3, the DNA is TGTGCCAGCAGCAGCCAGCTCGGACAGGCTACCTACGAGCAGTACTTC.

The DNA for the CDR3 is TGTGCCAGCAGTCCGGAGGACTGGAGACAAGAGACCCAGTACTTC. It encodes CASSPEDWRQETQYF. The chain carries TRBV27 and TRBJ2-5; TRBD2 is a possible D gene (5 bases). The CDR3 has 15 residues. Trimming left V 5 bases short and J 2 bases short, with 15 bases between. Germline V gene data show CDR1 as MNHEY and CDR2 as SMNVEV (reference sequence).

Written as DNA, the CDR3 is TGTGCCAGCAGTTACCGGGACAGGGGCGAGCAGTACTTC. Its protein product is CASSYRDRGEQYF. The chain recombines TRBV6-5 with TRBJ2-7; 10 nucleotides align to TRBD1. This CDR3 has 13 residues. V dropped 2 bases and J dropped 6; count of bases not matched to a gene: 1. The V gene's germline CDR1 is MNHEY and CDR2 SVGAGI.

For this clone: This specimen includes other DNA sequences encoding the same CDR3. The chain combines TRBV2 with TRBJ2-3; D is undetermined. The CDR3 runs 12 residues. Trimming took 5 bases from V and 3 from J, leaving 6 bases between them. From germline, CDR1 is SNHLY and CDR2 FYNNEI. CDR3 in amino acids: CASSPSTDTQYF. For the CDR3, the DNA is TGTGCCAGCAGTCCCTCGACAGATACGCAGTATTTT.

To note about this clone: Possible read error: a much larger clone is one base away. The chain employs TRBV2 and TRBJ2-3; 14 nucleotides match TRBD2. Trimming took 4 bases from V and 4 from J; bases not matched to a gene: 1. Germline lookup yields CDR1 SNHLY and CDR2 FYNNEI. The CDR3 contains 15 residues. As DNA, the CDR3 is TGTGCCAGCAGTGCGACTAGCGGGGGGGCAGATACGCAGTATTTT. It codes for CASSATSGGADTQYF. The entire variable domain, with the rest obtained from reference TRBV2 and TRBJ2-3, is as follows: EPEVTQTPSHQVTQMGQEVILRCVPISNHLYFYWYRQILGQKVEFLVSFYNNEISEKSEIFDDQFSVERPDGSNFTLKIRSTKLEDSAMYFCASSATSGGADTQYFGPGTRLTVL.

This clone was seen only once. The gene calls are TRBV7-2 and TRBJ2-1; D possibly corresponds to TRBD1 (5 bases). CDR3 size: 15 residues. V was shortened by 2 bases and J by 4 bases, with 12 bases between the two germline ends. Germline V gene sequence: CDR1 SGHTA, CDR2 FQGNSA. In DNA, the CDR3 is TGTGCCAGCAGCTTAAGGGGTATCTCTTACAATGAGCAGTTCTTC. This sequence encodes CASSLRGISYNEQFF.

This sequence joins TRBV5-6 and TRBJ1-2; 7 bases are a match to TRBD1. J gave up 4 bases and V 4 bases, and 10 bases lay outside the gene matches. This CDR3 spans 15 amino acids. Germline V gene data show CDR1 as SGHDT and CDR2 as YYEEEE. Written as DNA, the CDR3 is TGTGCCAGCAGCGGCAGAGTCAGGGGGTTCTATGGCTACACCTTC. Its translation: CASSGRVRGFYGYTF.

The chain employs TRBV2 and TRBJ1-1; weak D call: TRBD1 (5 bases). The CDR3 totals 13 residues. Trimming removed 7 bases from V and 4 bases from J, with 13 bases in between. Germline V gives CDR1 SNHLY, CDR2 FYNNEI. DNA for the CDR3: TGTGCCAGCACCCAAGGGGCGCGCACTGAAGCTTTCTTT. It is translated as CASTQGARTEAFF.

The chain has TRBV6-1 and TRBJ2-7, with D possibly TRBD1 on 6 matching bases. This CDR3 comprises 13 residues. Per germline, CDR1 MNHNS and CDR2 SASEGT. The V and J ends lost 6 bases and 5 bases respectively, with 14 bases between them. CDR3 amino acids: CASRSLGDNEQYF. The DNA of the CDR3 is TGTGCCAGCAGGTCCCTAGGGGACAACGAGCAGTACTTC.

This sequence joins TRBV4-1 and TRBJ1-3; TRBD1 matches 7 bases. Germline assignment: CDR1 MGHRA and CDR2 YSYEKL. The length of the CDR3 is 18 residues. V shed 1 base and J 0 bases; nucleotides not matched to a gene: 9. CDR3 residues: CASSQGPDRRNSGNTIYF. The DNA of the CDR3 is TGCGCCAGCAGCCAAGGTCCGGACAGGCGGAACTCTGGAAACACCATATATTTT.

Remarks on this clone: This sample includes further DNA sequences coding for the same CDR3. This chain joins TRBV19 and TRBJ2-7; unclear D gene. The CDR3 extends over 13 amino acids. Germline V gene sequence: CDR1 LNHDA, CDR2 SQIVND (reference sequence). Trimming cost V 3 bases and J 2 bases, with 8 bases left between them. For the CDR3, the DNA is TGTGCCAGTAGTATGGCAGGTGCCTACGAGCAGTACTTC. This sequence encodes CASSMAGAYEQYF.

The CDR3 reads CASSEESGRGEETQYF. CDR3 DNA: TGTGCCAGCAGTGAAGAGTCGGGCAGGGGCGAGGAGACCCAGTACTTC. The chain couples TRBV6-1 to TRBJ2-5, with a weak D call TRBD1 (6 bases). V dropped 1 base and J dropped 5 bases, with 17 bases sitting between them. CDR3 size: 16 residues. Germline CDR1 is MNHNS and CDR2 is SASEGT.

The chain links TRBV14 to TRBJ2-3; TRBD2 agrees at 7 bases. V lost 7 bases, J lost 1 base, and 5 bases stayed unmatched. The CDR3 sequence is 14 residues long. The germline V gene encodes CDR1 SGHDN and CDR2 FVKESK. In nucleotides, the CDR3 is TGTGCCAGCAATCTGAGCGGGGGCACAGATACGCAGTATTTT. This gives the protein CASNLSGGTDTQYF.

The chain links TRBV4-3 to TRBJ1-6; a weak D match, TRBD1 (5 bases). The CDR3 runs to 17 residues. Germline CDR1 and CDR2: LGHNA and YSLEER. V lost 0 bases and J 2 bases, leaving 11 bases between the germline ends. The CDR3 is CASSQDRAGTYNSPLHF. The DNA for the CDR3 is TGCGCCAGCAGCCAAGACAGGGCGGGGACCTATAATTCACCCCTCCACTTT.

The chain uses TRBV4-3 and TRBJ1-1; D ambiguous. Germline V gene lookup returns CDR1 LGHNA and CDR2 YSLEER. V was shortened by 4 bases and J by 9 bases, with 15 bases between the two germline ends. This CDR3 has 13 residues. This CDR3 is CASSLNRERKAFF. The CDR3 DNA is TGCGCCAGCAGCCTTAACCGGGAACGAAAAGCTTTCTTT.

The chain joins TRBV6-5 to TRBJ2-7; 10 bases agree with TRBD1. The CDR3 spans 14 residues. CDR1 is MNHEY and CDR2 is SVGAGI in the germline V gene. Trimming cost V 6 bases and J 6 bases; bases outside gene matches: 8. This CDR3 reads CASSLGTGAGEQYF. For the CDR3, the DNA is TGTGCCAGCAGCCTAGGGACAGGGGCGGGCGAGCAGTACTTC.